This is a list of T cell receptor beta chains from one sample in a study of OX40 agonist ivuxolimab in advanced cancers. Here immunoSEQ multiplex PCR was the method, and the copy in TCRdb shows in-frame clones only, minus some. This table holds 75,000 to 95,000 clones, roughly 92% found once. The sequenced sample was CD4+ or CD8+ T cells sorted from blood, obtained in a trial of the OX40 agonist ivuxolimab. The receptors here all came from an adult with an advanced solid tumor such as melanoma, head and neck, liver or kidney cancer. CDR3s include the opening cysteine and the closing phenylalanine or tryptophan. A D gene is named only where the DNA matches it firmly. Clone size is given for some rows only: seen once, a few or many times, or a class if the clone is expanded.

- | TRBD2 | TRBJ2-3 | TRBV13 | CASSSPRLAGGVASTDTQYF | TGTGCCAGCAGCTCGCCGCGACTAGCGGGGGGGGTAGCTAGCACAGATACGCAGTATTTT
- | TRBD1 | TRBJ2-7 | TRBV16 | CASSRTGASYEQYF | TGTGCCAGCAGCCGGACAGGGGCCTCCTACGAGCAGTACTTC
- | - | TRBJ2-1 | TRBV9 | CASSVSGDLYNEQFF | TGTGCCAGCAGCGTGTCAGGGGACCTCTACAATGAGCAGTTCTTC
- | - | TRBJ1-5 | TRBV7-9 | CASSQGNQPQHF | TGTGCCAGCAGCCAAGGTAATCAGCCCCAGCATTTT
- | - | TRBJ2-1 | TRBV6-5 | CASSYPPLGNEQFF | TGTGCCAGCAGTTACCCCCCGCTAGGCAATGAGCAGTTCTTC
- | - | TRBJ1-3 | TRBV4-1 | CASSQGGEIGNTIYF | TGCGCCAGCAGCCAAGGTGGGGAAATTGGAAACACCATATATTTT
- | TRBD2 | TRBJ2-2 | TRBV6-5 | CASSKRGGRTGELFF | TGTGCCAGCAGTAAGCGGGGGGGCCGAACCGGGGAGCTGTTTTTT
- | TRBD1 | TRBJ2-7 | TRBV7-9 | CASSSTGWDFYEQYF | TGTGCCAGCAGTTCGACAGGGTGGGATTTCTACGAGCAGTACTTC
- | - | TRBJ1-1 | TRBV4-2 | CASSQAGGNTEAFF | TGTGCCAGCAGCCAAGCCGGGGGGAACACTGAAGCTTTCTTT
- | - | TRBJ2-2 | TRBV6-5 | CASSLGVPGELFF | TGTGCCAGCAGTTTGGGGGTCCCCGGGGAGCTGTTTTTT
once | - | TRBJ2-5 | TRBV6-6 | CASSTTTAQETQYF | TGTGCCAGCAGTACCACGACAGCCCAAGAGACCCAGTACTTC
- | - | TRBJ1-1 | TRBV6-5 | CASSYPLHGNTEAFF | TGTGCCAGCAGTTACCCCTTACACGGGAACACTGAAGCTTTCTTT
- | TRBD1 | TRBJ1-2 | TRBV6-1 | CASRGGQGLNYGYTF | TGTGCCAGCAGGGGGGGACAGGGACTAAACTATGGCTACACCTTC
- | TRBD2 | TRBJ2-3 | TRBV7-9 | CASSYLAGGEDTQYF | TGTGCCAGCAGCTACCTAGCGGGGGGAGAGGATACGCAGTATTTT
- | - | TRBJ1-1 | TRBV19 | CASSTFLSGPEAFF | TGTGCCAGTAGTACGTTCCTGTCTGGGCCTGAAGCTTTCTTT